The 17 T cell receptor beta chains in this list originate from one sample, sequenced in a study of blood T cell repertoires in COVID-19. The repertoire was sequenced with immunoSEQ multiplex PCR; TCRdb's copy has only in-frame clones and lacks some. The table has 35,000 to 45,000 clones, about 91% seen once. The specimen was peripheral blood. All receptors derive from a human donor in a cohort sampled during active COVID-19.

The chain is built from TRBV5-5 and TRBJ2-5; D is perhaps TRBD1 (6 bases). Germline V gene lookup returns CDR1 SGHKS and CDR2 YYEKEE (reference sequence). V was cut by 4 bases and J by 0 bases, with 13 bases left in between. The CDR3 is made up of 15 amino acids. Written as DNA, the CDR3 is TGTGCCAGCAGCGCACCAGGGGCCCACCAAGAGACCCAGTACTTC. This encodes CASSAPGAHQETQYF.

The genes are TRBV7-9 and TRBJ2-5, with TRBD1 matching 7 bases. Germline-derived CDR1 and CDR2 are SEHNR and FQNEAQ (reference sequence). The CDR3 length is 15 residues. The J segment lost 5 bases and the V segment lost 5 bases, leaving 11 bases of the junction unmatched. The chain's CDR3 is CASSRRQGKAETQYF. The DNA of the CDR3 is TGTGCCAGCAGCCGCAGACAGGGAAAGGCGGAGACCCAGTACTTC.

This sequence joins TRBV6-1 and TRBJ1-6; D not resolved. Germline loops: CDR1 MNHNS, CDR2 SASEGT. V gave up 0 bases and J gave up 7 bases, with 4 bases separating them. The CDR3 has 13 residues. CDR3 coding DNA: TGTGCCAGCAGTGAAGCCGAGAATTCACCCCTCCACTTT. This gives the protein CASSEAENSPLHF.

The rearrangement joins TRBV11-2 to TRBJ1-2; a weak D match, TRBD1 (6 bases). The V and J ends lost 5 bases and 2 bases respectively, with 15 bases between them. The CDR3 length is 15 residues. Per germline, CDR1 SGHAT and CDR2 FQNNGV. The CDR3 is CASSALRGANYGYTF. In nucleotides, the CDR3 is TGTGCCAGCAGCGCCCTACGGGGGGCGAACTATGGCTACACCTTC.

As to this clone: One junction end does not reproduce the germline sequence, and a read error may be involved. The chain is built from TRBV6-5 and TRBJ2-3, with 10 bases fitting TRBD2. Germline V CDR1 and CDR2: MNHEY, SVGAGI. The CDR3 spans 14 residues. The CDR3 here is CASSMGLAGELVCF. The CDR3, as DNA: TGTGCCAGCAGTATGGGGCTAGCGGGAGAGTTGGTTTGTTTT.

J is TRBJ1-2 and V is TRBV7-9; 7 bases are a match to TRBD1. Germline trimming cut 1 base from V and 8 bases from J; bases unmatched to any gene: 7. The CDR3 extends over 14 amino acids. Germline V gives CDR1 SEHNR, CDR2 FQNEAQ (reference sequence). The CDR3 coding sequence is TGTGCCAGCAGCTTAGATCATTCACAGGGGGGCTACACCTTC. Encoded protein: CASSLDHSQGGYTF. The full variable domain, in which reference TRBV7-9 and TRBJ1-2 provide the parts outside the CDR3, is DTGVSQNPRHKITKRGQNVTFRCDPISEHNRLYWYRQTLGQGPEFLTYFQNEAQLEKSRLLSDRFSAERPKGSFSTLEIQRTEQGDSAMYLCASSLDHSQGGYTFGSGTRLTVV.

CDR3 loop: CASSPRDSVNTGELFF. CDR3 coding DNA: TGTGCCAGCAGCCCGCGGGACAGTGTGAACACCGGGGAGCTGTTTTTT. The J gene is TRBJ2-2, the V gene TRBV9; D may be TRBD1 (7 bases). Germline lookup yields CDR1 SGDLS and CDR2 YYNGEE. The CDR3 totals 16 residues. V dropped 4 bases and J dropped 1 base, with 14 bases sitting between them.

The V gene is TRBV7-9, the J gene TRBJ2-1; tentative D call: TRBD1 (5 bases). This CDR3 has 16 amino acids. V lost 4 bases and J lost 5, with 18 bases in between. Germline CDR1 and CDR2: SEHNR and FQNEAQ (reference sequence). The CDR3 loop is CASSSYYRTLDNEQFF. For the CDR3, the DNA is TGTGCCAGCAGCTCCTACTACAGGACCCTGGACAATGAGCAGTTCTTC.

The CDR3 region has the DNA TGCGCCAGCAGCCGAGGAAACTATGGCTACACCTTC. Its protein product is CASSRGNYGYTF. The chain is built from TRBV4-3 and TRBJ1-2, with D uncertain. This CDR3 region has 12 residues. Germline CDR1 LGHNA, CDR2 YSLEER. V dropped 4 bases and J dropped 2 bases, with 5 bases sitting between them.

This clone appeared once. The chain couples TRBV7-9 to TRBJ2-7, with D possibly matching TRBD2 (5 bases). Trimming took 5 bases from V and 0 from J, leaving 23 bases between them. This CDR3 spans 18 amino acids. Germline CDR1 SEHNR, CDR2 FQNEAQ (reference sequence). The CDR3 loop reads CASSLRRKDTQDSYEQYF. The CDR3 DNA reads TGTGCCAGCAGCCTCCGGAGGAAAGACACCCAAGACTCCTACGAGCAGTACTTC.

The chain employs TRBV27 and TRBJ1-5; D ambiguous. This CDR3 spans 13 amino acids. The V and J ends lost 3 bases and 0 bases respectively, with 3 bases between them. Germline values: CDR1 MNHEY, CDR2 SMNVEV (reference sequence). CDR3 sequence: CASSFYSNQPQHF. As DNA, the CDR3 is TGTGCCAGCAGTTTTTATAGCAATCAGCCCCAGCATTTT.

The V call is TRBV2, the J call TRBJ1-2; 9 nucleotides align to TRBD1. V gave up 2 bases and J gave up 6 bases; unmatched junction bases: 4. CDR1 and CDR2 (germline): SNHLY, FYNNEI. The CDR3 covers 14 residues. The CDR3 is CASSEYWDRDGYTF. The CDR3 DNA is TGTGCCAGCAGTGAATATTGGGACAGGGATGGCTACACCTTC.

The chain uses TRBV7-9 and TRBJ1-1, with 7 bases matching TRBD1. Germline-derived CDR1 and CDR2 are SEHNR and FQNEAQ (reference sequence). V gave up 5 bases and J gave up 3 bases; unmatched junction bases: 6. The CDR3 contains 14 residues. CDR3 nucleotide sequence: TGTGCCAGCAGCCAAGGGGGCCTGGACACTGAAGCTTTCTTT. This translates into CASSQGGLDTEAFF.

This chain's CDR3 is CASSLGPGQGNSPLHF. The DNA for the CDR3 is TGTGCCAGCAGTTTGGGACCGGGACAGGGCAATTCACCCCTCCACTTT. This sequence joins TRBV27 and TRBJ1-6, with 9 bases identical to TRBD1. Germline V gene data show CDR1 as MNHEY and CDR2 as SMNVEV (reference sequence). CDR3 length equals 16 residues. J gave up 7 bases and V 3 bases, and 7 bases lay outside the gene matches.

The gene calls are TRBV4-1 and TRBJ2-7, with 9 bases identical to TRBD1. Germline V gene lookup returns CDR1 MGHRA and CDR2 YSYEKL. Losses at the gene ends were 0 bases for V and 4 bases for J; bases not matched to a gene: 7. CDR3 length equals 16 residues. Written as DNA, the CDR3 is TGCGCCAGCAGCCAAGATCGGGGGACAGGGTCGTACGAGCAGTACTTC. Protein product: CASSQDRGTGSYEQYF.

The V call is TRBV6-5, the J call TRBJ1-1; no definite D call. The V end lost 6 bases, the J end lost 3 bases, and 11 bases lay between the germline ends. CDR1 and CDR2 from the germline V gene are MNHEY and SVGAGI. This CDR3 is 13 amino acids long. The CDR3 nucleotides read TGTGCCAGCAGGAGGAACGGGGACACTGAAGCTTTCTTT. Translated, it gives CASRRNGDTEAFF.

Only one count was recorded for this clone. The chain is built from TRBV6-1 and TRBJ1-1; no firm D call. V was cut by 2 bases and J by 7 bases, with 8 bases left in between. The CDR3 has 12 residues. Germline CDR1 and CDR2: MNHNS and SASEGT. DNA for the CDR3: TGTGCCAGCAGTGAACCTACCCTTGAAGCTTTCTTT. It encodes CASSEPTLEAFF.